One T cell receptor beta chain is described in this entry. The target antigen is unknown. The CDR3 covers 15 residues. V lost 3 bases and J lost 5, with 17 bases in between. Germline CDR1 reads SGDLS; CDR2 reads YYNGEE. This record comes from a study of cytomegalovirus exposure and HLA in healthy donors. The wider study: An earlier analysis found some 100 million unique TCR beta sequences from about 190 million T cells. In terms of ancestry, the Caucasian-associated cluster contained 81% of the 398 genotyped donors.

Findings of the study overall: Per a prior analysis, the majority of TCR beta V segments were productive roughly 90% or roughly 30% of the time. Some highly shared sequence variants likely arose as a pipeline artifact.

The study ran its PCR with 60 Vbeta and 13 Jbeta primers. Sequencing used immunoSEQ multiplex PCR; TCRdb keeps in-frame clones, though not all of them. This sample has under 200,000 clones; less than 80% occur once, and the top ten carry under 4.5%. The sample was PBMCs. This TCR derives from a woman under 40 in good health and CMV-seropositive. This chain uses TRBV9 with TRBJ2-5; D is uncertain. The CDR3 loop reads CASSGATVERETQYF. The CDR3 nucleotides read TGTGCCAGCAGCGGAGCTACAGTCGAAAGGGAGACCCAGTACTTC.